The 21 T cell receptor beta chains below come from one sample, sequenced in a study of blood T cell repertoires in COVID-19. Generated by immunoSEQ multiplex PCR, the TCRdb table keeps only in-frame clones and is missing some. The sample yields over 200,000 clones, about 88% seen once. Sequencing used peripheral blood. These receptors came from a man aged 40-49 years with active or convalescent COVID-19.

The CDR3 region has the DNA TGTGCCAGCAGTGGGGGACAAGCGAACACCGGGGAGCTGTTTTTT. Amino acids: CASSGGQANTGELFF. The chain couples TRBV2 to TRBJ2-2, with D possibly TRBD1 on 6 matching bases. The germline gives CDR1 SNHLY, CDR2 FYNNEI. V lost 4 bases and J lost 0, with 9 bases in between. There are 15 residues in the CDR3.

The chain combines TRBV4-1 with TRBJ1-3; 7 bases fit TRBD1. V gave up 5 bases and J gave up 0 bases; unmatched junction bases: 7. There are 16 residues in the CDR3. From germline, CDR1 is MGHRA and CDR2 YSYEKL. CDR3 amino acids: CASSETGTASGNTIYF. In DNA form, the CDR3 reads TGCGCCAGCAGCGAGACTGGGACAGCCTCTGGAAACACCATATATTTT.

The chain is built from TRBV30 and TRBJ1-6; D gene uncertain. Germline CDR1 is GTSNPN and CDR2 is SVGIG (reference sequence). The V end lost 0 bases, the J end lost 11 bases, and 14 bases lay between the germline ends. This CDR3 is built from 14 residues. The CDR3 reads CAWSVEGGGPPLHF. As DNA, the CDR3 is TGTGCCTGGAGTGTAGAGGGAGGAGGGCCACCCCTCCACTTT.

The rearrangement joins TRBV5-1 to TRBJ1-2, with a tentative D call TRBD1 (5 bases). From germline, CDR1 is SGHRS and CDR2 YFSETQ. The germline V and J ends were trimmed by 4 bases and 8 bases, with 15 bases remaining between them. This CDR3 region has 13 residues. This chain's CDR3 is CASSLDPGLGYTF. Here the CDR3 DNA reads TGCGCCAGCAGCCTAGACCCAGGGTTGGGCTACACCTTC.

This sequence joins TRBV19 and TRBJ2-1; 8 bases align to TRBD2. From germline, CDR1 is LNHDA and CDR2 SQIVND (reference sequence). The CDR3 totals 13 residues. V dropped 3 bases and J dropped 5; count of bases not matched to a gene: 0. Here the CDR3 reads CASSMGLDNEQFF. The CDR3 DNA reads as TGTGCCAGTAGTATGGGACTAGACAATGAGCAGTTCTTC.

The chain has TRBV12-3 or TRBV12-4 and TRBJ1-2; D is unclear. The CDR3 totals 13 residues. V lost 6 bases and J lost 7, with 15 bases in between. The CDR3 sequence is CASRRAALRGYTF. The CDR3 DNA follows: TGTGCCAGCAGGCGGGCAGCGTTGCGTGGCTACACCTTC.

The V and J genes are TRBV19 and TRBJ2-3, with D tentatively TRBD1 (6 bases). The germline CDR1 and CDR2 sequences are LNHDA and SQIVND (reference sequence). The CDR3 consists of 15 residues. Between the trimmed V and J ends, which lost 4 bases and 6 bases, there was a span of 17 bases. CDR3 sequence reads: CASSTPREGVDTQYF. In DNA form, the CDR3 reads TGTGCCAGTAGTACCCCCCGAGAGGGGGTGGATACGCAGTATTTT.

This chain links TRBV29-1 with TRBJ1-2, with a tentative D call TRBD1 (5 bases). Deletions cut 6 bases from V and 7 bases from J, with 18 bases between. The CDR3 sequence is 13 residues long. Looked up from germline, CDR1 is SQVTM and CDR2 is ANQGSEA. The CDR3 sequence is CSVAPGGDSGYTF. The DNA of the CDR3 is TGCAGCGTCGCCCCGGGGGGAGATAGTGGCTACACCTTC.

The gene calls are TRBV9 and TRBJ1-1; 8 nucleotides match TRBD1. The CDR3 totals 17 residues. Trimming at V came to 0 bases and at J to 3 bases, leaving 10 bases not matched to a gene. Germline lookup yields CDR1 SGDLS and CDR2 YYNGEE. CDR3 in amino acids: CASSVGFPGGAYTEAFF. CDR3 DNA: TGTGCCAGCAGCGTAGGATTTCCAGGGGGCGCGTACACTGAAGCTTTCTTT.

The gene calls are TRBV7-2 and TRBJ1-6; the D gene is possibly TRBD1 (6 bases). The CDR3 contains 14 residues. Germline V CDR1 and CDR2: SGHTA, FQGNSA. V lost 4 bases to trimming and J lost 4 bases, with 8 bases between them. CDR3 residues: CASSSQGYNSPLHF. For the CDR3, the DNA is TGTGCCAGCAGCTCACAGGGTTATAATTCACCCCTCCACTTT.

DNA for the CDR3: TGTGCCAGCAGCCAACCGGGACATGTGAACACTGAAGCTTTCTTT. It translates to CASSQPGHVNTEAFF. V and J are TRBV28 and TRBJ1-1; D is perhaps TRBD1 (6 bases). The CDR3 runs to 15 residues. CDR1 and CDR2 from the germline V gene are MDHEN and SYDVKM. The V end was cut by 6 bases, the J end by 0 bases, with 14 bases between.

This clone showed up just once. Other DNA variants within this sample encode the same CDR3. The chain uses TRBV19 and TRBJ1-1, with a weak D call TRBD1 (6 bases). The CDR3 length is 14 residues. Germline V lookup: CDR1 LNHDA, CDR2 SQIVND (reference sequence). V dropped 3 bases and J dropped 2 bases, with 10 bases sitting between them. DNA of the CDR3: TGTGCCAGTAGTATGGGACAAGGAAACACTGAAGCTTTCTTT. It codes for CASSMGQGNTEAFF.

The chain is built from TRBV15 and TRBJ1-3, with 8 positions matching TRBD1. This CDR3 contains 17 residues. CDR1 is LNHNV and CDR2 is YYDKDF in the germline V gene (reference sequence). V shed 2 bases, J shed 4 bases, and the junction held 10 bases outside the gene matches. Here the CDR3 DNA reads TGTGCCACCAGCAGATTCCAGGGGGCTATAGTCGGAAACACCATATATTTT. This sequence encodes CATSRFQGAIVGNTIYF.

The CDR3 spells CASSLGLAGTYEQYF. CDR3 bases: TGTGCCAGCAGCTTAGGACTAGCGGGGACCTACGAGCAGTACTTC. The V and J genes are TRBV7-9 and TRBJ2-7; 11 nucleotides match TRBD2. This CDR3 comprises 15 residues. CDR1 SEHNR and CDR2 FQNEAQ come from the germline V gene (reference sequence). V lost 1 base and J lost 2; bases outside the gene matches: 1. The full variable domain, with the rest looked up from reference TRBV7-9 and TRBJ2-7, is DTGVSQNPRHKITKRGQNVTFRCDPISEHNRLYWYRQTLGQGPEFLTYFQNEAQLEKSRLLSDRFSAERPKGSFSTLEIQRTEQGDSAMYLCASSLGLAGTYEQYFGPGTRLTVT.

V usage is TRBV5-1 and J usage is TRBJ1-4, with no clear D. Deletions cut 1 base from V and 3 bases from J, with 7 bases between. This CDR3 region has 14 residues. Per germline, CDR1 SGHRS and CDR2 YFSETQ. DNA of the CDR3: TGCGCCAGCAGCTTGACACTAGCTAATGAAAAACTGTTTTTT. It encodes CASSLTLANEKLFF.

This chain links TRBV7-9 with TRBJ2-1, with 8 positions matching TRBD2. There are 16 residues in the CDR3. Losses at the gene ends were 5 bases for V and 6 bases for J; bases not matched to a gene: 12. CDR1 and CDR2 from the germline V gene are SEHNR and FQNEAQ (reference sequence). The CDR3 nucleotides read TGTGCCAGCAGCGTGACCGGGACTAGGAGAAGCAATGAGCAGTTCTTC. This translates into CASSVTGTRRSNEQFF.

This clone has more than one count but fewer than ten. The J gene is TRBJ1-6, the V gene TRBV6-5; TRBD1 matches 7 bases. Germline CDR1 is MNHEY and CDR2 is SVGAGI. V dropped 4 bases and J dropped 10; count of bases not matched to a gene: 10. The CDR3 covers 15 residues. CDR3 DNA: TGTGCCAGCAGTTTAGGGACAGTTCGAAGCTCACCCCTCCACTTT. The encoded protein is CASSLGTVRSSPLHF.

With regard to this clone: Other DNA sequences in the same sample also yield this CDR3. The gene calls are TRBV15 and TRBJ1-1, with unresolved D. This CDR3 region has 14 residues. The germline V and J ends were trimmed by 1 base and 0 bases, with 6 bases remaining between them. Germline CDR1 LNHNV, CDR2 YYDKDF (reference sequence). The DNA for the CDR3 is TGTGCCACCAGCAGAGGCGGTATGAACACTGAAGCTTTCTTT. Encoded protein: CATSRGGMNTEAFF.

The chain combines TRBV5-1 with TRBJ2-7; D not resolved. Trimming took 0 bases from V and 5 from J, leaving 6 bases between them. This CDR3 is 12 amino acids long. CDR1 is SGHRS and CDR2 is YFSETQ in the germline V gene. CDR3 in DNA: TGCGCCAGCAGCTTGGAGGAGCACGAGCAGTACTTC. Translation: CASSLEEHEQYF.

This chain uses TRBV7-3 with TRBJ2-1, with D possibly being TRBD2 (5 bases). Germline assignment: CDR1 SGHTA and CDR2 FQGTGA. V lost 5 bases, J lost 5 bases, and 13 bases lay in between. The CDR3 length is 14 residues. The CDR3 DNA sequence: TGTGCCAGCAGCCTCGGGGTCGAGAACAATGAGCAGTTCTTC. It specifies CASSLGVENNEQFF. Full variable domain (missing parts from reference TRBV7-3 and TRBJ2-1): GAGVSQTPSNKVTEKGKYVELRCDPISGHTALYWYRQSLGQGPEFLIYFQGTGAADDSGLPNDRFFAVRPEGSVSTLKIQRTERGDSAVYLCASSLGVENNEQFFGPGTRLTVL.

The J gene is TRBJ2-3, the V gene TRBV5-4, with TRBD2 matching over 7 bases. Germline CDR1 and CDR2: SGHNT and YYREEE (reference sequence). The V gene end was trimmed by 0 bases and the J gene end by 5 bases; junction bases not matched to a gene: 9. The CDR3 is 16 amino acids. The CDR3 protein is CASSLAIARGVDTQYF. The CDR3, as DNA: TGTGCCAGCAGCTTGGCCATCGCCCGGGGGGTAGATACGCAGTATTTT.